The sequence of this T cell receptor beta chain was determined in a study of patients and donors after allogeneic stem cell transplantation. TCRdb recomputed calls from the RT-PCR reads with MiXCR, one row per CDR3 protein. The repertoire consists of 410,000 or so distinct CDR3 sequences, with approximately 16% occurring once and the leading ten covering roughly 7%. Germline V gene lookup returns CDR1 MNHEY and CDR2 SVGAGI. V lost 0 bases, J lost 9 bases, and 4 bases stayed unmatched. The CDR3 spans 14 residues. The clonotype was recovered from a human donor who was either an allogeneic HSCT recipient or a stem cell or donor lymphocyte infusion donor (not recorded which). It is not recorded whose cells these are; they may come from a transplant donor. The specimen sequenced was blood, either unsorted or a sorted T cell fraction (not recorded which). V is TRBV6-5 and J is TRBJ1-1; 10 bases align to TRBD1. The CDR3 DNA sequence: TGTGCCAGCAGTTACTCCCCGGGACAGGGGAAAGCTTTCTTT. Amino acids: CASSYSPGQGKAFF.